This TCR beta chain was obtained from a study of OX40 agonist ivuxolimab in advanced cancers. This clone was observed a few times. Sequencing was performed with immunoSEQ multiplex PCR; in TCRdb, only in-frame clones are kept and a portion is missing. The sample includes tens of thousands of clones, approximately 90% of them seen just once. Trimming shortened V by 3 bases and J by 9 bases, and 9 bases separated the two germline ends. The V gene's germline CDR1 is LNHDA and CDR2 SQIVND (reference sequence). This CDR3 region has 13 residues. The source is an adult with an advanced solid tumor such as melanoma, head and neck, liver or kidney cancer. The rearrangement joins TRBV19 to TRBJ1-6, with D maybe TRBD1 (5 bases). Sequencing was performed on CD4+ or CD8+ T cells sorted from blood, taken in a trial of the OX40 agonist ivuxolimab. This CDR3 reads CASSMGRISPLHF. The CDR3 region has the DNA TGTGCCAGTAGTATGGGACGGATTTCACCCCTCCACTTT. Full variable domain (missing parts from reference TRBV19 and TRBJ1-6): DGGITQSPKYLFRKEGQNVTLSCEQNLNHDAMYWYRQDPGQGLRLIYYSQIVNDFQKGDIAEGYSVSREKKESFPLTVTSAQKNPTAFYLCASSMGRISPLHFGNGTRLTVT.